This T cell receptor beta chain was retrieved from a study of shared clonotypes between healthy human individuals. Study-wide findings and caveats: Sampling involved blood alone; tissue repertoires likely differ. Naive CD4 clonotypes overlapped across several donors at approximately 4.5%.

CD45RO-negative CD8 cells positively selected for CCR7 made up the naive population, which excluded terminally differentiated effector memory CD45RA+ cells. In its sample, this clone was seen once. Its antigen is not known. Assay used: immunoSEQ multiplex PCR; TCRdb lists only in-frame clones, some missing. This table has hundreds of thousands of clones, 96% appearing once. This CDR3 spans 14 amino acids. The trim removed 10 bases at V and 1 base at J, leaving 6 bases unmatched. Germline assignment: CDR1 SNHLY and CDR2 FYNNEI. The chain joins TRBV2 to TRBJ2-3; 9 bases line up with TRBD1. The sample comprised naive CD8+ T cells sorted from blood. The sequence was collected from a man aged 25 to 45 in good health. This CDR3 is CANLDRGRTDTQYF. The DNA for the CDR3 is TGTGCCAACCTGGACAGGGGACGCACAGATACGCAGTATTTT.